Each of the 16 T cell receptor beta chains below was sequenced from the same sample in a study of shared clonotypes between healthy human individuals. Profiling relied on immunoSEQ multiplex PCR, and the TCRdb table lists in-frame clones only, not all of them. In the table there are around 2.1 million clones, more than 85% of which are singletons. The naive CD8 subset, CD45RO-negative cells positively selected for CCR7, excluded terminally differentiated effector memory CD45RA+ cells. Sequencing was performed on naive CD8+ T cells from PBMCs. These TCRs come from a man younger than 35 in good health. Some clones in this sample may be carry-over from other donors' samples.

With regard to this clone: This may stem from a read error, because a much larger clone lies one nucleotide away. The chain combines TRBV6-5 with TRBJ2-2; D remains ambiguous. V was pared by 6 bases and J by 1 base, with 3 bases between. Germline values: CDR1 MNHEY, CDR2 SVGAGI. CDR3 size: 12 residues. The CDR3 region has the DNA TGTGCCAGCAGGGAGAACACCGGGGAGCTGTTTTTT. It yields the protein CASRENTGELFF.

This rearrangement joins TRBV7-9 to TRBJ1-1; D not resolved. The germline V and J ends were trimmed by 5 bases and 7 bases, with 11 bases remaining between them. The germline V gene encodes CDR1 SEHNR and CDR2 FQNEAQ (reference sequence). The CDR3 extends over 12 amino acids. CDR3 sequence: CASSPPRFEAFF. The CDR3 DNA is TGTGCCAGCAGCCCCCCGCGGTTTGAAGCTTTCTTT.

As for this clone: This sample also contains other DNA sequences that code for the same CDR3. V and J are TRBV11-2 and TRBJ2-2, with D hard to call. The CDR3 is 14 amino acids. The V gene's germline CDR1 is SGHAT and CDR2 FQNNGV. V was pared by 1 base and J by 3 bases, with 6 bases between. CDR3 nucleotide sequence: TGTGCCAGCAGCTTAGGGAGTTACACCGGGGAGCTGTTTTTT. It translates to CASSLGSYTGELFF.

V and J are TRBV7-2 and TRBJ2-1, with D unresolved. With 2 bases removed from V and 6 bases from J, the gap between germline ends came to 23 bases. Looked up from germline, CDR1 is SGHTA and CDR2 is FQGNSA. CDR3 length: 18 amino acids. The CDR3 DNA sequence: TGTGCCAGCAGCTTAATCCCGGGCCCGGCGGAGCAAGGCAATGAGCAGTTCTTC. This gives the protein CASSLIPGPAEQGNEQFF.

V gene TRBV4-1 combines with J gene TRBJ1-5; 8 bases map to TRBD1. V trimming: 2 bases; J trimming: 2 bases; junction bases outside the gene matches: 8. This CDR3 contains 17 residues. CDR1 is MGHRA, CDR2 YSYEKL, per germline. CDR3 DNA sequence: TGCGCCAGCAGCCAATCAGAAGGGGACAGGCGCAATCAGCCCCAGCATTTT. Translation gives CASSQSEGDRRNQPQHF.

This chain joins TRBV10-1 and TRBJ2-3; D tentatively reads TRBD1 or TRBD2 (5 bases each). V was shortened by 6 bases and J by 4 bases, with 17 bases between the two germline ends. Germline V gene data show CDR1 as WNHNN and CDR2 as SYGVQD (reference sequence). The CDR3 length is 15 residues. The CDR3 DNA reads as TGCGCCAGCAGCGGGTGGCAGGGAGTTGCAGATACGCAGTATTTT. Amino acid sequence: CASSGWQGVADTQYF.

The chain recombines TRBV18 with TRBJ2-7, with D possibly being TRBD1 (6 bases). The V end lost 0 bases, the J end lost 2 bases, and 11 bases lay between the germline ends. CDR1 KGHSH and CDR2 LQKENI come from the germline V gene. This CDR3 region has 15 residues. DNA for the CDR3: TGTGCCAGCTCACCACCAGGGGCAGGGGCCTACGAGCAGTACTTC. Its protein is CASSPPGAGAYEQYF. Variable domain in full (rest from reference TRBV18 and TRBJ2-7): NAGVMQNPRHLVRRRGQEARLRCSPMKGHSHVYWYRQLPEEGLKFMVYLQKENIIDESGMPKERFSAEFPKEGPSILRIQQVVRGDSAAYFCASSPPGAGAYEQYFGPGTRLTVT.

To note about this clone: Other DNA sequences from this sample encode an identical CDR3 as well. The V and J genes are TRBV13 and TRBJ2-1, with D unresolved. The CDR3 loop spans 15 amino acids. Germline lookup yields CDR1 PRHDT and CDR2 FYEKMQ (reference sequence). With 0 bases removed from V and 0 bases from J, the gap between germline ends came to 6 bases. CDR3 amino acids: CASSLGESSYNEQFF. CDR3 nucleotides: TGTGCCAGCAGCTTAGGCGAGAGCTCCTACAATGAGCAGTTCTTC.

This chain uses TRBV15 with TRBJ2-7; weak D call: TRBD2 (6 bases). Between the trimmed V and J ends, which lost 3 bases and 0 bases, there was a span of 9 bases. The CDR3 is 14 amino acids. CDR1 and CDR2 from the germline V gene are LNHNV and YYDKDF (reference sequence). CDR3 in DNA: TGTGCCACCAGCAGTGCGGGAAGCTCCTACGAGCAGTACTTC. Translated, it gives CATSSAGSSYEQYF.

This chain connects TRBV7-9 to TRBJ2-1, with TRBD2 matching over 8 bases. CDR3 length equals 19 residues. The germline V gene has CDR1 SEHNR and CDR2 FQNEAQ (reference sequence). The V and J ends lost 5 bases and 0 bases, in that order; junction bases with no gene match: 15. The CDR3 DNA follows: TGTGCCAGCAGCCCGCCTGGTGGTAGCGGGACCGCCTCCTACAATGAGCAGTTCTTC. Translation: CASSPPGGSGTASYNEQFF.

Concerning this clone: Different DNA sequences within this sample yield the same CDR3. The chain employs TRBV19 and TRBJ2-7; unclear D gene. The V end was cut by 3 bases, the J end by 3 bases, with 9 bases between. Germline V gives CDR1 LNHDA, CDR2 SQIVND (reference sequence). This CDR3 comprises 13 residues. The CDR3 sequence is CASSIRSHYEQYF. CDR3 DNA sequence: TGTGCCAGTAGTATCAGATCCCACTACGAGCAGTACTTC.

The chain has TRBV28 and TRBJ2-5; D is tentatively TRBD1 or TRBD2 (5 bases each). From germline, CDR1 is MDHEN and CDR2 SYDVKM. This CDR3 region has 14 residues. Deletions cut 4 bases from V and 1 base from J, with 10 bases between. CDR3 bases: TGTGCCAGCAGTTCCAAGGGGACCCAAGAGACCCAGTACTTC. It specifies CASSSKGTQETQYF.

The chain joins TRBV5-6 to TRBJ2-1, with a weak D call TRBD2 (6 bases). The germline gives CDR1 SGHDT, CDR2 YYEEEE. Trimming cost V 3 bases and J 3 bases, with 16 bases left between them. This CDR3 contains 16 residues. CDR3 DNA sequence: TGTGCCAGCAGCTACCAGAGCGGGTTAGTCTACAATGAGCAGTTCTTC. The encoded protein is CASSYQSGLVYNEQFF.

V usage is TRBV9 and J usage is TRBJ1-2; D is uncertain. Germline V lookup: CDR1 SGDLS, CDR2 YYNGEE. V was trimmed by 4 bases and J by 3 bases, leaving 22 bases between them. The CDR3 contains 17 residues. In DNA, the CDR3 is TGTGCCAGCAGCACGACACGATCCGGTCTGACCCACTATGGCTACACCTTC. Its protein is CASSTTRSGLTHYGYTF.

This chain connects TRBV4-1 to TRBJ2-4, with D perhaps TRBD2 (6 bases). The ends were cut back, 0 bases at V and 3 bases at J, with 15 bases in the middle. The germline CDR1 and CDR2 sequences are MGHRA and YSYEKL. This CDR3 is built from 17 residues. The CDR3 DNA reads TGCGCCAGCAGCCAAGATAGGGCGGGATTGGGCAAAAACATTCAGTACTTC. Translated, it gives CASSQDRAGLGKNIQYF.

The chain recombines TRBV7-9 with TRBJ1-2, with D possibly matching TRBD1 (6 bases). CDR1 is SEHNR and CDR2 is FQNEAQ in the germline V gene (reference sequence). The CDR3 sequence is 17 residues long. The V and J ends lost 0 bases and 0 bases respectively, with 14 bases between them. The CDR3 protein is CASSLALGDMSNYGYTF. The CDR3 nucleotides read TGTGCCAGCAGCTTAGCGCTAGGGGACATGTCTAACTATGGCTACACCTTC.